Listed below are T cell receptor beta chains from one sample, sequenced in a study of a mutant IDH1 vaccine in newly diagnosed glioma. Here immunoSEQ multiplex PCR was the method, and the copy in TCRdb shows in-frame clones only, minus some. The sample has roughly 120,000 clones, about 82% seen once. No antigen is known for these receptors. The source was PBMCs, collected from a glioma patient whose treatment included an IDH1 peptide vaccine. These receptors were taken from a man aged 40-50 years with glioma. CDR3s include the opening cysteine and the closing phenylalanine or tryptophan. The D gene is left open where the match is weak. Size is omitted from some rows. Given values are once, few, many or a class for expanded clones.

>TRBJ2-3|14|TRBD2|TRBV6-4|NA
CASSDRGETDTQYF
TGTGCCAGCAGTGACCGGGGGGAAACAGATACGCAGTATTTT
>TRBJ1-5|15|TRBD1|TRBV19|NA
CASSTNRGPNQPQHF
TGTGCCAGTAGCACCAACAGGGGCCCCAATCAGCCCCAGCATTTT
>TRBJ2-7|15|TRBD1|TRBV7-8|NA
CASSPDPQGAWEQYF
TGTGCCAGCAGCCCCGACCCACAGGGGGCGTGGGAGCAGTACTTC
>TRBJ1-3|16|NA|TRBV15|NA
CATSSSGTVSGNTIYF
TGTGCCACCAGCAGCTCTGGGACGGTCTCTGGAAACACCATATATTTT
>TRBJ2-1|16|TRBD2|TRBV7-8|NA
CASSSSGGSLYNEQFF
TGTGCCAGCAGCAGTAGCGGGGGCTCTTTATACAATGAGCAGTTCTTC
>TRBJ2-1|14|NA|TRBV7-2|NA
CASRRLSSYNEQFF
TGTGCCAGCAGGCGCCTGAGCTCCTACAATGAGCAGTTCTTC
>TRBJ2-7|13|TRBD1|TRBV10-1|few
CASRSQGVHEQYF
TGCGCCAGCAGGTCACAGGGGGTCCACGAGCAGTACTTC
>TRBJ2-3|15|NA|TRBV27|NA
CASSLRTKRTDTQYF
TGTGCCAGCAGTTTAAGGACCAAACGGACAGATACGCAGTATTTT
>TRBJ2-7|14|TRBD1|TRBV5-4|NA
CASSLRQGIDEQYF
TGTGCCAGCAGCTTGAGACAGGGTATCGACGAGCAGTACTTC
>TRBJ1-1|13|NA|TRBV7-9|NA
CASSLTGGGEAFF
TGTGCCAGCAGCTTAACTGGTGGGGGTGAAGCTTTCTTT
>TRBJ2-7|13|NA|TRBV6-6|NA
CASSSGFSYEQYF
TGTGCCAGCAGTTCAGGGTTCTCCTACGAGCAGTACTTC
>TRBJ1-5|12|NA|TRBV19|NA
CATTGGNQPQHF
TGTGCCACCACAGGTGGCAATCAGCCCCAGCATTTT
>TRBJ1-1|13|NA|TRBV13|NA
CASSSRPNTEAFF
TGTGCCAGCAGCTCACGACCAAACACTGAAGCTTTCTTT
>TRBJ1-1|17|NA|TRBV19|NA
CASTRTALIPMNTEAFF
TGTGCCAGTACTAGGACAGCCCTTATACCCATGAACACTGAAGCTTTCTTT
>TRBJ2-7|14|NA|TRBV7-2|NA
CASSHHRDPYEQYF
TGTGCCAGCAGCCACCACAGGGACCCCTACGAGCAGTACTTC
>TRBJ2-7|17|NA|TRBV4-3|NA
CASSQAKPDSRRYEQYF
TGCGCCAGCAGCCAAGCCAAACCGGACTCGAGGAGGTACGAGCAGTACTTC
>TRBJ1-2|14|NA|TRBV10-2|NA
CASSPGAGDYGYTF
TGCGCCAGCAGCCCCGGCGCAGGGGATTATGGCTACACCTTC
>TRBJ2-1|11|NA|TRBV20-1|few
CSARGYNEQFF
TGCAGTGCTAGAGGCTACAATGAGCAGTTCTTC
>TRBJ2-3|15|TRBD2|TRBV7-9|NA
CASSAVTSGRGGQYF
TGTGCCAGCAGCGCAGTGACTAGCGGGAGAGGTGGGCAGTATTTT
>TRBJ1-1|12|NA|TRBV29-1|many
CSVRSWRTEAFF
TGCAGCGTTCGGTCCTGGAGGACTGAAGCTTTCTTT
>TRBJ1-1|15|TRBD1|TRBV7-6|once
CASSFPDRGGTEAFF
TGTGCCAGCAGCTTCCCGGACAGGGGTGGCACTGAAGCTTTCTTT
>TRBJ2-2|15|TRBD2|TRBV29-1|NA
CSVVGRGANTGELFF
TGCAGCGTTGTCGGGCGGGGGGCGAACACCGGGGAGCTGTTTTTT
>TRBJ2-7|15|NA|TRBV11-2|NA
CASSLVPAVGHEQYF
TGTGCCAGCAGCTTAGTCCCTGCTGTGGGGCACGAGCAGTACTTC
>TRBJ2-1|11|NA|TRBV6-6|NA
CASRPVDEQFF
TGTGCCAGCAGGCCTGTCGATGAGCAGTTCTTC
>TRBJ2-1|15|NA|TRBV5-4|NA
CASSLVRQLGNEQFF
TGTGCCAGCAGCTTAGTCAGGCAGTTGGGCAATGAGCAGTTCTTC
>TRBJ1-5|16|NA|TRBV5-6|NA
CASSFYRDPSNQPQHF
TGTGCCAGCAGCTTCTACAGGGACCCAAGCAATCAGCCCCAGCATTTT
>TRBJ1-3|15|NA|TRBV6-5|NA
CASSAELVSGNTIYF
TGTGCCAGCAGTGCCGAACTCGTCTCTGGAAACACCATATATTTT
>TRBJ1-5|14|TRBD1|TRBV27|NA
CASSYGTGNQPQHF
TGTGCCAGCAGTTATGGGACAGGGAATCAGCCCCAGCATTTT
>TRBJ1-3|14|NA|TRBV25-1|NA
CASKPGFSGNTIYF
TGTGCCAGCAAACCAGGCTTCTCTGGAAACACCATATATTTT
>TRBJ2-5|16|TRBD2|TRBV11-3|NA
CASSLGTSGNQETQYF
TGTGCCAGCAGCTTAGGGACTAGCGGGAACCAAGAGACCCAGTACTTC
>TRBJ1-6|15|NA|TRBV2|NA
CASSILGQSNSPLHF
TGTGCCAGCAGCATTCTCGGACAGTCTAATTCACCCCTCCACTTT
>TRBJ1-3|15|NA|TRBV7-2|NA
CASSYSGTSGNTIYF
TGTGCCAGCAGCTACTCTGGAACCTCTGGAAACACCATATATTTT
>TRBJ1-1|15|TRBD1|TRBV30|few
CAWKVGTTGGTEAFF
TGTGCCTGGAAGGTTGGTACTACAGGGGGCACTGAAGCTTTCTTT
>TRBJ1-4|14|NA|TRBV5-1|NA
CASSLQGINEKLFF
TGCGCCAGCAGCTTGCAGGGTATTAATGAAAAACTGTTTTTT
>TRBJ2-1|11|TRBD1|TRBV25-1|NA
CASRDRAEQFF
TGTGCCAGCAGGGACAGGGCTGAGCAGTTCTTC
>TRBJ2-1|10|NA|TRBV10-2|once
CASRGHEQFF
TGCGCCAGCAGAGGACATGAGCAGTTCTTC
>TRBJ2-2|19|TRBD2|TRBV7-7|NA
CASTHDPVAGGPNTGELFF
TGTGCTAGCACCCACGACCCGGTAGCGGGAGGCCCGAACACCGGGGAGCTGTTTTTT
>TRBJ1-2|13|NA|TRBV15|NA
CATSIRAGNGYTF
TGTGCCACCAGCATCCGGGCAGGGAATGGCTACACCTTC
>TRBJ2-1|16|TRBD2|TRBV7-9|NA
CASTLRASGGYNEQFF
TGTGCCAGCACCCTAAGGGCTTCGGGGGGGTACAATGAGCAGTTCTTC
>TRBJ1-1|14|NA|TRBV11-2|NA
CASSLGPGDTEAFF
TGTGCCAGCAGCCTAGGGCCGGGAGACACTGAAGCTTTCTTT
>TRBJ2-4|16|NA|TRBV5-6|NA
CASSFGTYLAKNIQYF
TGTGCCAGCAGCTTCGGGACATATCTAGCCAAAAACATTCAGTACTTC
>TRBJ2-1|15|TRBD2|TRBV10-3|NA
CATSGTSVSYNEQFF
TGTGCCACCTCCGGGACTAGCGTTTCCTACAATGAGCAGTTCTTC
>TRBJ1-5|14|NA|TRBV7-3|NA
CASSKGQGNQPQHF
TGTGCCAGCAGCAAAGGCCAGGGGAATCAGCCCCAGCATTTT
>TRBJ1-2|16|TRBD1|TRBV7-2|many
CASSLRDRAIFYGYTF
TGTGCCAGCAGCTTACGTGACAGGGCAATATTCTATGGCTACACCTTC